The TCR beta chain under discussion was sequenced for a study of blood T cell repertoires in COVID-19. Germline V gives CDR1 MNHEY, CDR2 SMNVEV (reference sequence). The CDR3 consists of 16 residues. The V gene end was trimmed by 5 bases and the J gene end by 6 bases; junction bases not matched to a gene: 13. Methods used by the authors: Amplification of reference gene primers provided the estimated nucleated cell counts. TCRdb's copy holds only in-frame clones and misses some; the assay was immunoSEQ multiplex PCR. That table gives V, J and clone size, and the DNA gave D and trimming. The sample lists over 350,000 clones, 88% occurring once.

The clonotype was recovered from a woman between 18 and 30 years old who had recovered from COVID-19. The rearrangement links TRBV27 to TRBJ2-1; the match to TRBD2 covers 7 bases. The specimen was PBMCs or T cells enriched from blood (not recorded which). CDR3 amino acids: CASSQSTGTILNEQFF. The CDR3 DNA is TGTGCCAGCAGTCAAAGTACCGGGACTATCCTCAATGAGCAGTTCTTC.